This T cell receptor (beta chain) was found in a study of blood T cell repertoires in COVID-19. As for the study in general: From T cells, B-cell-depleted T cells, or PBMCs came the material, which was cDNA or gDNA.

CDR3 size: 16 residues. Trimming left V 1 base short and J 2 bases short, with 15 bases between. The germline V gene encodes CDR1 MNHNS and CDR2 SASEGT. Using immunoSEQ multiplex PCR, the repertoire was profiled, and TCRdb retains in-frame clones only, with some absent. Found here are under 50,000 clones, more than 70% of them singletons; the top ten hold approximately 10%. The receptor comes from a man aged 45-65 years with active COVID-19. The chain couples TRBV6-1 to TRBJ2-7, with a tentative D call TRBD1 (5 bases). Sequencing used peripheral blood. The CDR3 DNA reads TGTGCCAGCAGTGAAGGAGGTGGGGCAGGGCCCTACGAGCAGTACTTC. Translated: CASSEGGGAGPYEQYF.